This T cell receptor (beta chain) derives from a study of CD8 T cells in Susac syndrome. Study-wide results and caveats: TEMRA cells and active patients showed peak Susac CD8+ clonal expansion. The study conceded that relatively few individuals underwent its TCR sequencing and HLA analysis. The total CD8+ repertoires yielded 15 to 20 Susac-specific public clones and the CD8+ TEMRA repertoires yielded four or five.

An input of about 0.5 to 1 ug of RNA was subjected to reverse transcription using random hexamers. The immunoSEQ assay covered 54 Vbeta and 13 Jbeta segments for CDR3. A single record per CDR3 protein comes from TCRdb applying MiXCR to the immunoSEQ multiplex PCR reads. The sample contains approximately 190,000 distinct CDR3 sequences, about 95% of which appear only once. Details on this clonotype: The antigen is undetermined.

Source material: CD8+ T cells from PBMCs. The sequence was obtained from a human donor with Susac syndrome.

The CDR3 region is CASSQVTGERDTQYF. In nucleotides, the CDR3 is TGTGCCAGCAGCCAAGTGACAGGGGAACGAGATACGCAGTATTTT. This chain links TRBV4-2 with TRBJ2-3, with 8 bases aligning to TRBD1. Germline trimming cut 1 base from V and 5 bases from J; bases unmatched to any gene: 5. CDR3 size: 15 residues. Germline CDR1 and CDR2: LGHNA and YNFKEQ.